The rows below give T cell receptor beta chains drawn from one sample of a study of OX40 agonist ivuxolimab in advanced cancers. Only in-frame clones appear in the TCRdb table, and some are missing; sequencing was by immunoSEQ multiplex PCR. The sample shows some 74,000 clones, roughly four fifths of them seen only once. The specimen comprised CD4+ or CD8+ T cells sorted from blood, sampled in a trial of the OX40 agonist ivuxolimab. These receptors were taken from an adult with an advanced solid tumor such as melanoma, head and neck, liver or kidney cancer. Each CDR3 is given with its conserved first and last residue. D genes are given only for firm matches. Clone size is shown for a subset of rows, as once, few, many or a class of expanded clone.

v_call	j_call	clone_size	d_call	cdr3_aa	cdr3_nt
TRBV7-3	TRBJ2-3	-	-	CASSLGVWDTQYF	TGTGCCAGCAGCTTAGGAGTCTGGGATACGCAGTATTTT
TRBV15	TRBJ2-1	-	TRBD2	CATSGTGGPNNEQFF	TGTGCCACCAGCGGCACGGGAGGGCCTAACAATGAGCAGTTCTTC
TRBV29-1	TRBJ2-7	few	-	CSVAPGAAYEQYF	TGCAGCGTTGCCCCCGGGGCGGCCTACGAGCAGTACTTC
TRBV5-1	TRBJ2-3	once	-	CASSWGPNSADTQYF	TGCGCCAGCAGCTGGGGCCCGAATTCGGCAGATACGCAGTATTTT
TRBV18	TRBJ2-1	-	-	CASSPLGVRHNEQFF	TGTGCCAGCTCACCACTGGGGGTCCGGCACAATGAGCAGTTCTTC
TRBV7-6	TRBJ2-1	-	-	CASSLGEGGHEQFF	TGTGCCAGCAGCTTAGGTGAAGGGGGGCATGAGCAGTTCTTC
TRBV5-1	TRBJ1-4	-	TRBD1	CASSRDGQGNREKLFF	TGCGCCAGCAGCAGGGACGGACAGGGTAATCGTGAAAAACTGTTTTTT
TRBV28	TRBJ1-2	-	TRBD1	CASSLATRGRTSYGYTF	TGTGCCAGCAGTTTAGCGACTAGGGGGCGAACGTCTTATGGCTACACCTTC
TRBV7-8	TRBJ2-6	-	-	CASSQNQGINVLTF	TGTGCCAGCAGCCAGAATCAGGGGATTAACGTCCTGACTTTC
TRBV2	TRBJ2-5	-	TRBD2	CASSRAGGETQYF	TGTGCCAGCAGCCGAGCGGGGGGAGAGACCCAGTACTTC
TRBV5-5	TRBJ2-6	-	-	CASSRRGAGANVLTF	TGTGCCAGCAGCCGCAGGGGAGCTGGGGCCAACGTCCTGACTTTC
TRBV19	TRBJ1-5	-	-	CASRDLEVGQPQHF	TGTGCCAGCCGGGATTTGGAGGTTGGACAGCCCCAGCATTTT
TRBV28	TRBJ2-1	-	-	CASSRAGLSYNEQFF	TGTGCCAGCAGTAGGGCGGGGCTCTCCTACAATGAGCAGTTCTTC
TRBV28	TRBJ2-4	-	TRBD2	CASSSTSGGSGAKNIQYF	TGTGCCAGCAGTTCGACTAGCGGGGGAAGCGGGGCCAAAAACATTCAGTACTTC
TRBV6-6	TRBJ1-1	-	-	CASSLTENTEAFF	TGTGCCAGCAGTCTGACAGAGAACACTGAAGCTTTCTTT
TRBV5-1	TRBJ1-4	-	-	CASSLTGTEDEKLFF	TGCGCCAGCAGCTTAACCGGGACCGAGGATGAAAAACTGTTTTTT
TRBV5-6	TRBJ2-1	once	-	CASSLGRYEQFF	TGTGCCAGCAGCTTGGGCCGGTATGAGCAGTTCTTC
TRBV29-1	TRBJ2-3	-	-	CSSWADTQYF	TGCAGCTCCTGGGCGGATACGCAGTATTTT
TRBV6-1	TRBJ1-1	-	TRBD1	CAIERTGGNTEAFF	TGTGCCATCGAAAGGACAGGAGGGAACACTGAAGCTTTCTTT
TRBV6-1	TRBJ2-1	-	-	CASSDLAGTDNNEQFF	TGTGCCAGCAGTGATCTTGCCGGGACGGATAACAATGAGCAGTTCTTC
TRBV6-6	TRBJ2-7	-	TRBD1	CASSYTPGQGSYEQYF	TGTGCCAGCAGTTACACCCCGGGACAGGGCTCCTACGAGCAGTACTTC
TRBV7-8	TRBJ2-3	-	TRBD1	CASSPFDRVSGTQYF	TGTGCCAGCAGCCCGTTCGACAGGGTGTCAGGTACGCAGTATTTT
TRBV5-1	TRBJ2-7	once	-	CASRDREQGEQYF	TGCGCCAGCAGGGACCGCGAACAGGGCGAGCAGTACTTC
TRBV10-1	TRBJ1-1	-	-	CASTKGSNTEAFF	TGCGCCAGCACGAAGGGCAGCAACACTGAAGCTTTCTTT
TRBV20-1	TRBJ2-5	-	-	CSVAVQETQYF	TGCAGTGTAGCAGTGCAAGAGACCCAGTACTTC
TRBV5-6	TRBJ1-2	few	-	CASSLRGGGGYTF	TGTGCCAGCAGCTTGCGCGGCGGCGGAGGCTACACCTTC
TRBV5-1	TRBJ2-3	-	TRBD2	CASSTVLAGSTDTQYF	TGCGCCAGCAGCACAGTACTAGCGGGCAGCACAGATACGCAGTATTTT
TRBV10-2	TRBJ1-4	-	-	CASSSSDTSEEKLFF	TGCGCCAGCAGTTCCTCGGACACCTCGGAAGAAAAACTGTTTTTT
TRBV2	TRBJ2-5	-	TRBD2	CARTGGSQETQYF	TGTGCCAGGACGGGGGGGAGTCAAGAGACCCAGTACTTC
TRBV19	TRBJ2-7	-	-	CASIYEQYF	TGTGCCAGTATCTACGAGCAGTACTTC
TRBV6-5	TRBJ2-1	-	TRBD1	CASRSGTDYNEQFF	TGTGCCAGCAGGTCCGGGACAGACTACAATGAGCAGTTCTTC